Following are 31 T cell receptor beta chains from one sample sequenced in a study of CD8 T cells in ankylosing spondylitis. TCRdb analysed the 5' RACE reads with MiXCR anew, one entry per CDR3 protein. The sample has 150,000 to 200,000 distinct CDR3 sequences, 15% to 20% seen once. The sequencing sample was made of blood, either unsorted or a sorted T cell fraction (not recorded which). The receptor set was obtained from a male donor aged 10-29 years with ankylosing spondylitis or in good health (not recorded which).

The table lists this clonotype with many counts. The J gene is TRBJ2-6, the V gene TRBV12-3 or TRBV12-4, with D unclear. The CDR3 consists of 15 residues. V was cut by 1 base and J by 1 base, with 5 bases left in between. Here the CDR3 DNA reads TGTGCCAGCAGTTTAGAGGGTTCTGGGGCCAACGTCCTGACTTTC. Its translation: CASSLEGSGANVLTF.

This clonotype appeared many times. CDR3 loop: CASSSRTRVPDTQYF. CDR3 sequence (DNA): TGTGCCAGCAGTTCACGAACGAGGGTTCCAGATACGCAGTATTTT. The rearrangement links TRBV7-9 to TRBJ2-3, with D tentatively TRBD2 (5 bases). Germline loops: CDR1 SEHNR, CDR2 FQNEAQ (reference sequence). The germline V and J ends were trimmed by 6 bases and 4 bases, with 17 bases remaining between them. This CDR3 is built from 15 residues.

This clonotype was counted ten times or more. The chain employs TRBV10-3 and TRBJ2-7, with TRBD1 matching over 9 bases. V was pared by 6 bases and J by 3 bases, with 6 bases of the junction left unmatched. The germline gives CDR1 ENHRY, CDR2 SYGVKD. This CDR3 comprises 14 residues. In DNA, the CDR3 is TGTGCCATCAGCCCCGGACAGGGGATCTACGAGCAGTACGTC. This sequence encodes CAISPGQGIYEQYV.

This clonotype was detected only once. The rearrangement joins TRBV11-1 to TRBJ2-2; D perhaps matches TRBD2 (6 bases). The CDR3 runs to 17 residues. The germline V gene has CDR1 SGHAT and CDR2 FQDESV (reference sequence). Trimming removed 5 bases at V and 0 bases at J, with 16 bases between. Written as DNA, the CDR3 is TGTGCCAGCAGCCCCGGAGGGTGGACCCCGAACACCGGGGAGCTGTTTTTT. Encoded protein: CASSPGGWTPNTGELFF.

The chain recombines TRBV7-2 with TRBJ2-7, with D perhaps TRBD1 (5 bases). The ends were cut back, 7 bases at V and 3 bases at J, with 16 bases in the middle. The CDR3 contains 14 residues. Germline CDR1 SGHTA, CDR2 FQGNSA. CDR3 in amino acids: CASTAKGLGYEQYV. The CDR3 bases are TGTGCCAGCACCGCGAAGGGGCTTGGCTACGAGCAGTACGTC.

This clonotype showed up many times. The genes are TRBV9 and TRBJ1-4; 7 bases are shared with TRBD1. V gave up 0 bases and J gave up 6 bases; unmatched junction bases: 14. Germline V gene lookup returns CDR1 SGDLS and CDR2 YYNGEE. The CDR3 length is 18 residues. The CDR3 DNA reads TGTGCCAGCAGCGTAGAGGGACAGACGCACACCAACCATGAAAAACTGTTTTTT. This encodes CASSVEGQTHTNHEKLFF.

This clonotype showed up many times. The chain carries TRBV24-1 and TRBJ1-2, with D perhaps TRBD1 (6 bases). Looked up from germline, CDR1 is KGHDR and CDR2 is SFDVKD. This CDR3 is 13 amino acids long. The V end was cut by 7 bases, the J end by 4 bases, with 12 bases between. The CDR3: CATSHLDSYGYTF. The CDR3 DNA follows: TGTGCCACCAGCCACTTGGACAGCTATGGCTACACCTTC.

This clonotype was detected ten times or more. The chain couples TRBV18 to TRBJ1-6; D possibly corresponds to TRBD1 (5 bases). This CDR3 is built from 15 residues. CDR1 and CDR2 (germline): KGHSH, LQKENI. V lost 3 bases and J 7 bases, leaving 13 bases between the germline ends. The DNA of the CDR3 is TGTGCCAGCTCACCGGGAGGACAATTAAATTCACCCCTCCACTTT. This encodes CASSPGGQLNSPLHF.

This chain links TRBV11-1 with TRBJ2-2; D possibly corresponds to TRBD1 (7 bases). This CDR3 comprises 15 residues. The germline CDR1 and CDR2 sequences are SGHAT and FQDESV (reference sequence). V was shortened by 7 bases and J by 3 bases, with 15 bases between the two germline ends. Written as DNA, the CDR3 is TGTGCCAGCACCCCGGTCAGGGGGGACACCGGGGAGCTGTTTTTT. This gives the protein CASTPVRGDTGELFF.

This clonotype has a handful of counts. A junction end diverges from the germline sequence, so it may reflect a read error. The V gene is TRBV6-5, the J gene TRBJ1-3; D gene ambiguous. Germline V CDR1 and CDR2: MNHEY, SVGAGI. CDR3 length: 15 residues. CDR3 loop: CASSDSMASGNTIYF. CDR3 coding DNA: TGTGCCAGCAGTGACTCCATGGCCTCTGGAAACACCATATATTTT.

This clonotype was observed at least ten times. The V and J genes are TRBV12-3 or TRBV12-4 and TRBJ1-3; 8 nucleotides line up with TRBD1. The CDR3 extends over 17 amino acids. V gave up 4 bases and J gave up 0 bases; unmatched junction bases: 8. CDR3 sequence reads: CASSSHRGTPSGNTIYF. CDR3 bases: TGTGCCAGCAGTTCCCACAGGGGGACCCCCTCTGGAAACACCATATATTTT.

The chain is built from TRBV4-2 and TRBJ2-2; D remains ambiguous. The CDR3 is 15 residues long. The V end was cut by 7 bases, the J end by 2 bases, with 14 bases between. Germline-derived CDR1 and CDR2 are LGHNA and YNFKEQ. The CDR3 region is CASTRSARNTGELFF. The DNA of the CDR3 is TGTGCCAGCACCCGGAGCGCTAGAAACACCGGGGAGCTGTTTTTT.

This sequence joins TRBV5-6 and TRBJ2-1; 7 bases match TRBD1. Germline V gene lookup returns CDR1 SGHDT and CDR2 YYEEEE. Trimming removed 4 bases from V and 2 bases from J; junction bases left unmatched: 3. This CDR3 region has 14 residues. The chain's CDR3 is CASSRGQPYNEQFF. The CDR3 region has the DNA TGTGCCAGCAGCAGGGGACAGCCCTACAATGAGCAGTTCTTC.

This clonotype has only one observation. This rearrangement joins TRBV20-1 to TRBJ2-7; no definite D call. Germline CDR1 and CDR2: DFQATT and SNEGSKA (reference sequence). The CDR3 length is 11 residues. Trimming removed 3 bases at V and 2 bases at J, with 5 bases between. The CDR3 sequence is CSASYPYEQYF. The CDR3 nucleotides read TGCAGTGCTAGTTACCCCTACGAGCAGTACTTC.

The chain combines TRBV24-1 with TRBJ2-5; a possible D gene is TRBD2 (5 bases). The CDR3 is 14 amino acids. With 1 base removed from V and 1 base from J, the gap between germline ends came to 6 bases. Germline CDR1 KGHDR, CDR2 SFDVKD. CDR3 region: CATSDFRGQETQYF. The CDR3 DNA follows: TGTGCCACCAGTGATTTTCGGGGCCAAGAGACCCAGTACTTC.

This clonotype was counted ten times or more. The V gene is TRBV24-1, the J gene TRBJ2-5; no clear D. In germline, CDR1 is KGHDR, CDR2 SFDVKD. The V end lost 1 base, the J end lost 2 bases, and 10 bases lay between the germline ends. The CDR3 contains 15 residues. The chain's CDR3 is CATSDFVGKQETQYF. The DNA of the CDR3 is TGTGCCACCAGTGATTTTGTGGGGAAACAAGAGACCCAGTACTTC.

This clonotype was counted at least ten times. The rearrangement joins TRBV27 to TRBJ2-5; 8 bases agree with TRBD1. CDR1 and CDR2 from the germline V gene are MNHEY and SMNVEV (reference sequence). CDR3 size: 15 residues. V lost 5 bases to trimming and J lost 1 base; unmatched junction nucleotides: 6. CDR3 sequence (DNA): TGTGCCAGCAGTACCCTCGGACAGGGCCAAGAGACCCAGTACTTC. Translated: CASSTLGQGQETQYF.

This clonotype was seen repeatedly, ten times or more. This CDR3 is CASSLTQTQYF. The DNA of the CDR3 is TGCGCCAGCAGCTTGACACAGACCCAGTACTTC. The V and J genes are TRBV5-1 and TRBJ2-5; D is undetermined. Germline values: CDR1 SGHRS, CDR2 YFSETQ. This CDR3 has 11 residues. V lost 1 base, J lost 6 bases, and 4 bases lay in between.

This clonotype has a count of ten or more. The rearrangement joins TRBV3-1 to TRBJ2-1; D unresolved. Germline CDR1 LGHDT, CDR2 YNNKEL (reference sequence). The CDR3 has 14 residues. The ends were cut back, 4 bases at V and 10 bases at J, with 17 bases in the middle. The CDR3 spells CASSPRYTIGEQFF. The CDR3, as DNA: TGTGCCAGCAGCCCAAGGTATACGATTGGCGAGCAGTTCTTC.

This clonotype was seen many times. V usage is TRBV6-6 and J usage is TRBJ1-2; 9 nucleotides align to TRBD1. Losses at the gene ends were 4 bases for V and 2 bases for J; bases not matched to a gene: 5. The CDR3 length is 15 residues. From germline, CDR1 is MNHNY and CDR2 SVGAGI (reference sequence). The CDR3 bases are TGTGCCAGCAGTTCCACTGGGACAGGGAACTATGGCTACACCTTC. Residues: CASSSTGTGNYGYTF.

This clonotype appeared many times. This chain connects TRBV7-8 to TRBJ2-7; 8 bases map to TRBD2. This CDR3 comprises 16 residues. Germline V gene lookup returns CDR1 SGHVS and CDR2 FQNEAQ. After removal of 0 bases from V and 0 bases from J, the junction contained 4 bases not matched to a gene. CDR3: CASSLASGAPSYEQYV. In nucleotides, the CDR3 is TGTGCCAGCAGCTTAGCTAGCGGGGCGCCCTCCTACGAGCAGTACGTC.

This sequence joins TRBV2 and TRBJ2-1; D perhaps matches TRBD1 (5 bases). Trimming pared 6 bases from V and 7 bases from J, leaving 13 bases between. The CDR3 is 13 amino acids. Germline lookup yields CDR1 SNHLY and CDR2 FYNNEI. The chain's CDR3 is CASSEDTNNEQFF. In nucleotides, the CDR3 is TGTGCCAGCAGCGAGGACACAAATAATGAGCAGTTCTTC.

The CDR3 DNA follows: TGTGCCAGCAGAGAACCGACTAGCGGGAGCACCTCTGGGGCCAACGTCCTGACTTTC. Translation gives CASREPTSGSTSGANVLTF. V and J are TRBV7-6 and TRBJ2-6, with TRBD2 identical over 12 bases. Germline V CDR1 and CDR2: SGHVS, FNYEAQ. V shed 6 bases and J 0 bases; nucleotides not matched to a gene: 9. The length of the CDR3 is 19 residues.

The chain employs TRBV4-3 and TRBJ2-1, with D unclear. There are 15 residues in the CDR3. Germline lookup yields CDR1 LGHNA and CDR2 YSLEER. Trimming shortened V by 1 base and J by 5 bases, and 12 bases separated the two germline ends. CDR3 amino acids: CASSQGVSANNEQFF. CDR3 DNA: TGCGCCAGCAGCCAAGGGGTCAGCGCCAACAATGAGCAGTTCTTC.

This clonotype was seen repeatedly, ten times or more. The rearrangement uses TRBV12-3 or TRBV12-4 and TRBJ1-2; no reliable D call. There are 12 residues in the CDR3. The V end lost 6 bases, the J end lost 0 bases, and 5 bases lay between the germline ends. The CDR3 DNA sequence: TGTGCCAGCAGGGGAGCTAACTATGGCTACACCTTC. This encodes CASRGANYGYTF.

This clonotype was recorded many times. The rearrangement joins TRBV15 to TRBJ2-7, with D possibly called TRBD1 or TRBD2 (6 bases each). The CDR3 sequence is 14 residues long. V lost 7 bases, J lost 1 base, and 14 bases lay in between. Per germline, CDR1 LNHNV and CDR2 YYDKDF (reference sequence). CDR3 residues: CATTNGGESYEQYF. The CDR3 coding sequence is TGTGCCACCACCAACGGGGGCGAATCCTACGAGCAGTACTTC.

There are many counts of this clonotype. The chain recombines TRBV3-1 with TRBJ2-1, with a weak D call TRBD1 (5 bases). This CDR3 is built from 18 residues. V was trimmed by 1 base and J by 3 bases, leaving 19 bases between them. CDR1 LGHDT and CDR2 YNNKEL come from the germline V gene (reference sequence). The CDR3 region is CASSQGKGSRLGYNEQFF. The CDR3 DNA follows: TGTGCCAGCAGCCAAGGCAAGGGGTCTAGATTGGGCTACAATGAGCAGTTCTTC.

The table lists this clonotype with a count of one. V and J are TRBV25-1 and TRBJ2-5; D gene ambiguous. This CDR3 is built from 14 residues. Trimming took off 1 base at V and 5 bases at J, with 11 bases between the two ends. Germline V CDR1 and CDR2: MGHDK, SYGVNS. The CDR3 loop is CASSESSGAETQYF. CDR3 DNA sequence: TGTGCCAGCAGTGAATCGTCGGGCGCGGAGACCCAGTACTTC. The entire variable domain, with the rest obtained from reference TRBV25-1 and TRBJ2-5, is as follows: EADIYQTPRYLVIGTGKKITLECSQTMGHDKMYWYQQDPGMELHLIHYSYGVNSTEKGDLSSESTVSRIRTEHFPLTLESARPSHTSQYLCASSESSGAETQYFGPGTRLLVL.

This clonotype was observed at least ten times. The rearrangement joins TRBV5-1 to TRBJ2-1; no firm D call. Per the germline V gene, CDR1 is SGHRS and CDR2 is YFSETQ. The CDR3 totals 12 residues. Trimming left V 3 bases short and J 8 bases short, with 9 bases between. CDR3 sequence reads: CASSSGKDEQFF. For the CDR3, the DNA is TGCGCCAGCAGCTCGGGCAAAGATGAGCAGTTCTTC.

Many counts were recorded for this clonotype. The CDR3 region has the DNA TGTGCCAGCAGCCCTAGGGCGTGGGGCTCTGGGGAGCTGTTTTTT. Protein sequence: CASSPRAWGSGELFF. V usage is TRBV12-3 or TRBV12-4 and J usage is TRBJ2-2; D might be TRBD1 (5 bases). This CDR3 has 15 amino acids. Trimming took off 6 bases at V and 8 bases at J, with 19 bases between the two ends.

This clonotype came up many times. The rearrangement uses TRBV5-1 and TRBJ1-2; a possible D gene is TRBD1 (5 bases). Trimming shortened V by 0 bases and J by 6 bases, and 15 bases separated the two germline ends. There are 15 residues in the CDR3. In germline, CDR1 is SGHRS, CDR2 YFSETQ. DNA of the CDR3: TGCGCCAGCAGCTTGGCCGGGGCTTTGGTCGATGGCTACACCTTC. Amino acid sequence: CASSLAGALVDGYTF. The entire variable domain, with the rest obtained from reference TRBV5-1 and TRBJ1-2, is as follows: KAGVTQTPRYLIKTRGQQVTLSCSPISGHRSVSWYQQTPGQGLQFLFEYFSETQRNKGNFPGRFSGRQFSNSRSEMNVSTLELGDSALYLCASSLAGALVDGYTFGSGTRLTVV.